This T cell receptor (beta chain) was recovered during a study of blood T cell repertoires in COVID-19 (dated by TCRdb to 2020 to 2022). Context from the whole study: The collaborator samples originated in the United States, Italy and Spain and spanned the acute and convalescent phases of COVID-19. The prospective study material was composed of cDNA or gDNA derived from T cells, B-cell-depleted T cells, or PBMCs. Subjects who had been exposed to COVID-19, were actively infected with it, or had recovered from it provided the deeply sampled blood TCRbeta repertoires that made up the dataset. The repertoires were made available in a free public database intended to serve as a resource for research on the immune response to SARS-CoV-2. Samples came from the ongoing ImmuneRACE study (first 160 participants) plus 1,254 subjects from 6 global collaborators. Sample metadata almost always included a de-identified subject ID, COVID-19 status, age in years and sex. Where available, HLA class I and class II types were obtained from metadata supplied by the sample provider rather than from assay-based typing. Overall study outcomes, separate from this receptor: Clinical and demographic metadata were provided uncurated, with the amount varying by source and participant.

In the prospective study, participants were about 18 to 89 years old, resided in about two dozen geographic areas of the United States, and were enrolled through a virtual design. To assign participants to cohorts, the prospective study relied on clinical history that participants themselves reported in a screening survey and a study questionnaire. For ImmuneRACE Cohort 3, a participant was defined as recovered based on two consecutive negative NP/OP PCR tests, clearance by a healthcare professional, or resolution of symptoms. Each participant in the prospective study had whole blood, serum and a nasopharyngeal or oropharyngeal swab collected by mobile phlebotomists. Prospective study participants could optionally give additional blood draws and questionnaires over an approximately 2-month period. Blood samples from the prospective study were shipped frozen or at room temperature prior to DNA extraction.

In the case of this clone: Its binding antigen is unknown. No base-level quality is on record; no much larger clone is a single base apart.

TCRbeta CDR3 regions were amplified from genomic DNA using the immunoSEQ Assay, a bias-controlled multiplex PCR. The original pipeline was this. The number of nucleated cells in each sample was estimated from the amplification of reference gene primers within the assay. To quantify the absolute abundance of each unique TCRbeta CDR3 rearrangement, sequence reads were collapsed and filtered. For each sample, productive Simpson clonality was calculated by taking the square root of Simpson's diversity index across productive rearrangements. TCRdb holds this immuneACCESS table with in-frame rearrangements only. Some clones are missing; in checked studies, unresolved V genes explain under half, and the rest has no known cause. V and J calls and clone size are as listed in that table; D and trimming were resolved from the DNA. The sample yields roughly 370,000 clones; more than 75% were counted once. The top ten constitute 10% of the sample.

The germline V gene (reference sequence) provides CDR1 SGHKS and CDR2 YYEKEE. Taken from cysteine to phenylalanine, the CDR3 has 16 residues. This entry keeps only the CDR3 DNA: 48 bases, framed from base 1. V is cut back by 0 bases and J by 8 bases, with 9 bases in the junction unmatched. This TCR was recovered from a woman between 50 and 59 years old who had recovered from COVID-19. The chain is encoded by TRBV5-5 joined to TRBJ1-4; 8 bases in the junction line up with TRBD1. Sequencing input: PBMCs or T cells enriched from blood (not recorded which). The encoded CDR3 is CASSLGRTGLGEKLFF. In nucleotide form, the sequence is TGTGCCAGCAGCTTGGGAAGGACAGGGCTGGGAGAAAAACTGTTTTTT. The CDR3, completed at both ends by the reference TRBV5-5 and TRBJ1-4 genes, gives the full variable domain DAGVTQSPTHLIKTRGQQVTLRCSPISGHKSVSWYQQVLGQGPQFIFQYYEKEERGRGNFPDRFSARQFPNYSSELNVNALLLGDSALYLCASSLGRTGLGEKLFFGSGTQLSVL.